This T cell receptor beta chain was sequenced in a study of regulatory T cells in long-lasting Graves disease. V lost 7 bases and J lost 7, with 10 bases in between. The CDR3 extends over 11 amino acids. Germline CDR1 SNHLY, CDR2 FYNNEI. Indicated time point: newly diagnosed GD, antithyroid drugs for less than 3 months. PBMC RNA was the source of the TCR library. Many counts were recorded for this clonotype. In building TCR beta libraries, iRepertoire HTBI primers were used together with Arm-PCR of CDR3 regions. TCRdb independently ran MiXCR on the multiplex PCR reads; one entry per CDR3 protein. Of about 620,000 distinct CDR3 sequences listed, roughly 15% were seen once; the top ten hold under 20%. A further study also used this sample, focusing on T cells in Graves' hyperthyroidism and ophthalmopathy.

The sequence came from a woman aged 25-40 years with Graves disease. The chain carries TRBV2 and TRBJ2-5; D ambiguous. This material consisted of peripheral blood mononuclear cells (PBMCs), taken at new diagnosis, from a patient treated with antithyroid drugs. The CDR3 region is CASIRWGTQYF. The CDR3 DNA sequence: TGTGCCAGCATCCGATGGGGGACCCAGTACTTC. Variable domain in full (rest from reference TRBV2 and TRBJ2-5): EPEVTQTPSHQVTQMGQEVILRCVPISNHLYFYWYRQILGQKVEFLVSFYNNEISEKSEIFDDQFSVERPDGSNFTLKIRSTKLEDSAMYFCASIRWGTQYFGPGTRLLVL.